This T cell receptor (beta chain) is drawn from a study of OX40 agonist ivuxolimab in advanced cancers. About the research overall: Among those enrolled, mean age was roughly 62 years (range about 23 to 90) and 82.7% were male. Study-level findings and limits: CD8+ T cells showed, on average, more clonal expansion than CD4+ cells. Certain nonresponders likewise exhibited a low normalized T-cell clonal expansion. There was clonal expansion of CD4+ and CD8+ blood T cells by week 6 at 0.1 to 3.0 mg/kg.

Produced via immunoSEQ multiplex PCR; TCRdb's table is partial and in-frame only. The profile shows about 90,000 clones, approximately 90% of them singletons. Per the germline V gene, CDR1 is MNHEY and CDR2 is SVGAGI. The CDR3 is 13 amino acids. Trimming left V 2 bases short and J 7 bases short, with 12 bases between. As concerns this clone: Its specificity is unknown.

The source material was CD4+ or CD8+ T cells sorted from blood, sampled in a trial of the OX40 agonist ivuxolimab. The receptor was derived from an adult with an advanced solid tumor such as melanoma, head and neck, liver or kidney cancer. This rearrangement joins TRBV6-5 to TRBJ2-7, with D maybe TRBD1 (6 bases). CDR3 sequence: CASSYGQRGEQYF. CDR3 sequence (DNA): TGTGCCAGCAGTTACGGACAGCGTGGTGAGCAGTACTTC.